The 27 T cell receptor beta chains presented below share a single source sample, sequenced in a study of molecular identifiers for immune sequencing clone quantification. TCRdb used MiXCR to reprocess the PCR reads, holding one entry per CDR3 protein. This sample has roughly 320,000 distinct CDR3 sequences, with around a fifth found just once. Material: naive CD8+ T cells from blood, with Jurkat cell RNA spiked in. Regarding subset: FACS-sorted CD8+CD4-CCR7+CD45RA+ naive T cells. The receptors originated from a human donor in good health. Some libraries in this study had Jurkat cell RNA spiked in.

This clonotype was observed many times. The CDR3 loop is CASSLPLQGETQYF. Written as DNA, the CDR3 is TGTGCCAGCAGCCTTCCCCTCCAGGGTGAGACCCAGTACTTC. This chain links TRBV12-3 or TRBV12-4 with TRBJ2-5, with D perhaps matching TRBD1 (5 bases). CDR3 length equals 14 residues. Trimming left V 6 bases short and J 5 bases short, with 16 bases between.

With respect to this clonotype: Being one base from a much bigger clone, this may be a read error. This sequence joins TRBV6-5 and TRBJ2-7; no firm D call. CDR3 length: 14 residues. The V and J ends lost 1 base and 2 bases respectively, with 9 bases between them. Germline V lookup: CDR1 MNHEY, CDR2 SVGAGI. The CDR3 region has the DNA TGTGCCAGCAGTTACTTGCGGTCGGCCTACGAGCAGTACTTC. This gives the protein CASSYLRSAYEQYF.

This clonotype was counted many times. In DNA, the CDR3 is TGTGCCAGTAGTATATCCGGGGTTGGCAATCAGCCCCAGCATTTT. It specifies CASSISGVGNQPQHF. The V gene is TRBV19, the J gene TRBJ1-5; D is unresolved. CDR3 length: 15 amino acids. V was cut by 2 bases and J by 2 bases, with 10 bases left in between. The germline CDR1 and CDR2 sequences are LNHDA and SQIVND (reference sequence).

In its sample, this clonotype was seen many times. This chain connects TRBV4-1 to TRBJ1-1; D gene ambiguous. Per germline, CDR1 MGHRA and CDR2 YSYEKL. This CDR3 has 14 residues. V was shortened by 0 bases and J by 0 bases, with 5 bases between the two germline ends. CDR3 sequence: CASSQEVMNTEAFF. DNA for the CDR3: TGCGCCAGCAGCCAAGAAGTCATGAACACTGAAGCTTTCTTT.

This clonotype turned up a few times. The chain recombines TRBV27 with TRBJ2-2; D might be TRBD1 (5 bases). The CDR3 contains 17 residues. The germline V gene has CDR1 MNHEY and CDR2 SMNVEV (reference sequence). The germline V and J ends were trimmed by 0 bases and 1 base, with 12 bases remaining between them. The chain's CDR3 is CASSLSGQDMNTGELFF. The CDR3 DNA reads as TGTGCCAGCAGTTTATCAGGTCAGGACATGAACACCGGGGAGCTGTTTTTT.

This clonotype was recorded a few times. The chain carries TRBV12-3 or TRBV12-4 and TRBJ2-2; TRBD2 matches 10 bases. The CDR3 length is 17 residues. V shed 5 bases and J 3 bases; nucleotides not matched to a gene: 9. DNA for the CDR3: TGTGCCAGCAGTCGGTGGCTAGCGGGAGCGTACACCGGGGAGCTGTTTTTT. This sequence encodes CASSRWLAGAYTGELFF.

The rearrangement joins TRBV28 to TRBJ2-7; D perhaps matches TRBD2 (5 bases). Germline values: CDR1 MDHEN, CDR2 SYDVKM. CDR3 size: 15 residues. V shed 5 bases and J shed 0 bases, with 14 bases lying between them. The CDR3, as DNA: TGTGCCAGCAGTGAAAATCAAGGGAGCTCCTACGAGCAGTACTTC. Translating gives CASSENQGSSYEQYF.

This clonotype was detected only a few times. The chain carries TRBV6-2 or TRBV6-3 and TRBJ2-2; unclear D gene. The CDR3 totals 16 residues. V lost 1 base and J lost 4, with 13 bases in between. Germline V CDR1 and CDR2: MNHEY, SVGEGT. The CDR3 region is CASSYWSGLGTGELFF. The CDR3 nucleotides are TGTGCCAGCAGTTACTGGTCCGGTTTGGGCACCGGGGAGCTGTTTTTT.

The sample holds a few counts of this clonotype. The V call is TRBV4-1, the J call TRBJ2-3; D might be TRBD1 (7 bases). V was shortened by 0 bases and J by 2 bases, with 15 bases between the two germline ends. The length of the CDR3 is 17 residues. The germline V gene encodes CDR1 MGHRA and CDR2 YSYEKL. CDR3 protein: CASSQDEYRGLTDTQYF. In nucleotides, the CDR3 is TGCGCCAGCAGCCAAGATGAGTACAGGGGACTCACAGATACGCAGTATTTT.

This chain uses TRBV12-3 or TRBV12-4 with TRBJ2-3; a possible D gene is TRBD2 (6 bases). V lost 1 base, J lost 1 base, and 18 bases lay in between. The CDR3 spans 18 residues. The CDR3: CASSLEGLRASGTDTQYF. CDR3 in DNA: TGTGCCAGCAGTTTAGAGGGACTCAGGGCGTCGGGCACAGATACGCAGTATTTT.

This clonotype was observed a few times. The V and J genes are TRBV4-1 and TRBJ2-6; maybe TRBD1 (6 bases). Germline loops: CDR1 MGHRA, CDR2 YSYEKL. V was clipped by 0 bases and J by 2 bases, with 14 bases between them. The CDR3 has 18 residues. The CDR3 coding sequence is TGCGCCAGCAGCCAAGATAGGAACACAGGGACTGGGGCCAACGTCCTGACTTTC. Protein sequence: CASSQDRNTGTGANVLTF.

This clonotype was counted ten times or more. The chain uses TRBV19 and TRBJ2-7; D gene unclear. The V gene's germline CDR1 is LNHDA and CDR2 SQIVND (reference sequence). Trimming removed 5 bases from V and 3 bases from J, with 11 bases in between. The CDR3 loop spans 13 amino acids. The CDR3 DNA reads TGTGCCAGTAGTCCGATCGGGTTCTACGAGCAGTACTTC. Protein: CASSPIGFYEQYF.

There are many counts of this clonotype. The J gene is TRBJ1-2, the V gene TRBV30; the D is unclear. Germline CDR1 is GTSNPN and CDR2 is SVGIG (reference sequence). CDR3 length: 12 residues. The V end was cut by 0 bases, the J end by 1 base, with 3 bases between. This CDR3 reads CAWSVLNYGYTF. The CDR3 region has the DNA TGTGCCTGGAGTGTTCTTAACTATGGCTACACCTTC. Full variable domain (rest looked up from reference TRBV30 and TRBJ1-2): SQTIHQWPATLVQPVGSPLSLECTVEGTSNPNLYWYRQAAGRGLQLLFYSVGIGQISSEVPQNLSASRPQDRQFILSSKKLLLSDSGFYLCAWSVLNYGYTFGSGTRLTVV.

V usage is TRBV19 and J usage is TRBJ2-5, with a weak D call TRBD1 (5 bases). The CDR3 is 14 residues long. Germline V gene lookup returns CDR1 LNHDA and CDR2 SQIVND (reference sequence). V was shortened by 3 bases and J by 5 bases, with 13 bases between the two germline ends. CDR3 residues: CASSMQGWLETQYF. As DNA, the CDR3 is TGTGCCAGTAGTATGCAGGGCTGGTTGGAGACCCAGTACTTC.

This clonotype was counted ten times or more. Written as DNA, the CDR3 is TGTGCCAGCAGCGAGGGACTTCGGCAGGTCAATGAGCAGTTCTTC. This codes for CASSEGLRQVNEQFF. The chain uses TRBV9 and TRBJ2-1; perhaps TRBD2 as D (6 bases). The CDR3 is made up of 15 amino acids. V was clipped by 3 bases and J by 6 bases, with 16 bases between them. Germline-derived CDR1 and CDR2 are SGDLS and YYNGEE.

The chain employs TRBV25-1 and TRBJ1-6; D unclear. The CDR3 is made up of 13 amino acids. The germline gives CDR1 MGHDK, CDR2 SYGVNS. V dropped 6 bases and J dropped 1 base, with 4 bases sitting between them. CDR3 sequence: CASRGSYNSPLHF. In nucleotides, the CDR3 is TGTGCCAGCAGGGGGTCCTATAATTCACCCCTCCACTTT.

Ten or more counts support this clonotype. The chain recombines TRBV30 with TRBJ1-1, with TRBD1 identical over 7 bases. Germline assignment: CDR1 GTSNPN and CDR2 SVGIG (reference sequence). CDR3 length equals 13 residues. The V gene end was trimmed by 5 bases and the J gene end by 4 bases; junction bases not matched to a gene: 7. Here the CDR3 reads CAWQQGFGTEAFF. In DNA form, the CDR3 reads TGTGCCTGGCAACAGGGGTTTGGCACTGAAGCTTTCTTT.

The genes are TRBV11-2 and TRBJ2-7; D might be TRBD1 (5 bases). CDR3 length: 18 amino acids. Trimming removed 2 bases from V and 2 bases from J, with 22 bases in between. Germline V CDR1 and CDR2: SGHAT, FQNNGV. This chain's CDR3 is CASSLIPARTNDTYEQYF. CDR3 nucleotide sequence: TGTGCCAGCAGCTTAATCCCCGCCCGGACAAATGACACCTACGAGCAGTACTTC.

A note on this clonotype: It may be a read error: a sequence one base away is much more abundant. V and J are TRBV7-6 and TRBJ1-4; D gene uncertain. This CDR3 has 15 amino acids. Per germline, CDR1 SGHVS and CDR2 FNYEAQ. The CDR3 region is CASTLTSRYNEKLSF. CDR3 sequence (DNA): TGTGCCAGCACCCTCACTAGCCGATATAATGAAAAACTGTCTTTT.

This clonotype was seen repeatedly, ten times or more. The rearrangement joins TRBV4-3 to TRBJ2-2; the match to TRBD1 covers 7 bases. Germline assignment: CDR1 LGHNA and CDR2 YSLEER. J lost 3 bases, V lost 4 bases, and 8 bases had no gene match. This CDR3 region has 16 residues. In DNA form, the CDR3 reads TGCGCCAGCAGCCGGGTGCCCGGGACAGACACCGGGGAGCTGTTTTTT. This codes for CASSRVPGTDTGELFF.

This clonotype was counted many times. The chain carries TRBV5-1 and TRBJ2-5; the match to TRBD1 covers 8 bases. The CDR3 totals 16 residues. Germline V gene lookup returns CDR1 SGHRS and CDR2 YFSETQ. V gave up 5 bases and J gave up 5 bases; unmatched junction bases: 14. CDR3 loop: CASREATGAFVETQYF. The CDR3 nucleotides are TGCGCCAGCAGGGAAGCGACAGGGGCGTTTGTGGAGACCCAGTACTTC.

As for this clonotype: Possible read error: a much larger clone is one base away. Since the CDR3 does not end with the conserved phenylalanine or tryptophan, this likely comes from a read error. The rearrangement uses TRBV2 and TRBJ1-3; D not certain. The germline V gene encodes CDR1 SNHLY and CDR2 FYNNEI. This CDR3 spans 14 amino acids. V lost 6 bases and J lost 0, with 9 bases in between. The CDR3 region has the DNA TGTGCCAGCAGGGACCTAAGCTCTGGAAACACCATATATCTT. This gives the protein CASRDLSSGNTIYL.

This clonotype has ten or more counts. The V and J genes are TRBV5-4 and TRBJ2-3, with 11 bases fitting TRBD2. The CDR3 runs 15 residues. Germline CDR1 is SGHNT and CDR2 is YYREEE (reference sequence). J was trimmed by 2 bases and V by 7 bases; bases with no gene match: 6. CDR3 sequence (DNA): TGTGCCAGCCATACTAGCGGGAGCCCCACAGATACGCAGTATTTT. This translates into CASHTSGSPTDTQYF.

Note on this clonotype: This may arise from a read error, as a much more abundant clone is one base away. J is TRBJ1-4 and V is TRBV20-1; D might be TRBD1 (6 bases). The V end lost 6 bases, the J end lost 8 bases, and 25 bases lay between the germline ends. This CDR3 is built from 16 residues. The germline gives CDR1 DFQATT, CDR2 SNEGSKA (reference sequence). The CDR3 DNA reads as TGCAGTGCCAAACCCTTCAACAGGGTTGTTGGGGAAAAACTGTTTTTT. Its protein product is CSAKPFNRVVGEKLFF.

This clonotype was seen ten or more times. The rearrangement links TRBV28 to TRBJ1-5, with 7 positions matching TRBD1. The germline CDR1 and CDR2 sequences are MDHEN and SYDVKM. With 6 bases clipped from V and 0 bases from J, the junction kept 5 bases outside the gene matches. This CDR3 contains 15 residues. The CDR3 reads CASRPTGLSNQPQHF. Here the CDR3 DNA reads TGTGCCAGCAGGCCGACAGGGCTTAGCAATCAGCCCCAGCATTTT.

A few counts support this clonotype. In nucleotides, the CDR3 is TGTGCCAGCAGCGGCCTCCTGATTGGCAATCAGCCCCAGCATTTT. It translates to CASSGLLIGNQPQHF. The chain combines TRBV6-2 or TRBV6-3 with TRBJ1-5; D gene uncertain. The V end was cut by 6 bases, the J end by 2 bases, with 14 bases between. The germline CDR1 and CDR2 sequences are MNHEY and SVGEGT. CDR3 length: 15 amino acids.

This clonotype was picked up many times. The chain links TRBV6-5 to TRBJ2-7; 7 bases line up with TRBD1. Germline loops: CDR1 MNHEY, CDR2 SVGAGI. The CDR3 contains 13 residues. Losses at the gene ends were 2 bases for V and 6 bases for J; bases not matched to a gene: 4. As DNA, the CDR3 is TGTGCCAGCAGTTACGGGCAGGGGGTCGAGCAGTACTTC. It yields the protein CASSYGQGVEQYF.